Listed below are T cell receptor beta chains from one sample, sequenced in a study of blood T cell repertoires in COVID-19. Profiling relied on immunoSEQ multiplex PCR, and the TCRdb table lists in-frame clones only, not all of them. Here the sample spans roughly 240,000 clones, around 86% being singletons. Material: peripheral blood. Receptors were obtained from a woman younger than 45 who had recovered from COVID-19. CDR3s include the opening cysteine and the closing phenylalanine or tryptophan. D genes are given only for firm matches. Size is omitted from some rows. Given values are once, few, many or a class for expanded clones.

V	J	size	D	CDR3	DNA
TRBV7-3	TRBJ1-1	few	TRBD1	CASRPTATGGDSEAFF	TGTGCCAGCCGACCCACCGCGACAGGGGGCGATTCTGAAGCTTTCTTT
TRBV19	TRBJ2-7	NA	TRBD2	CASRRTSGGPEQYF	TGTGCCAGTAGGAGGACTAGCGGGGGCCCAGAGCAGTACTTC
TRBV10-1	TRBJ2-6	once	NA	CASTLRGSSGANVLTF	TGCGCCAGCACCCTTAGGGGCAGCTCTGGGGCCAACGTCCTGACTTTC
TRBV3-1/TRBV3-2	TRBJ2-5	NA	TRBD2	CASSQGFRGERETQYF	TGTGCCAGCAGCCAAGGGTTTCGGGGGGAACGAGAGACCCAGTACTTC
TRBV19	TRBJ1-2	NA	TRBD1	CASSIRQGSRGYSGYTF	TGTGCCAGTAGTATCAGACAGGGTAGTCGCGGGTATAGTGGCTACACCTTC
TRBV5-1	TRBJ2-1	NA	NA	CASSLVSGGYEQFF	TGCGCCAGCAGCTTGGTGTCAGGTGGCTATGAGCAGTTCTTC
TRBV7-9	TRBJ1-4	NA	NA	CASSLRFGKDRTTNEKLFF	TGTGCCAGCAGCTTACGTTTTGGGAAAGACAGAACAACTAATGAAAAACTGTTTTTT
TRBV7-2	TRBJ2-5	NA	TRBD2	CASSTIRGGETQYF	TGTGCCAGCAGTACAATACGGGGGGGAGAGACCCAGTACTTC
TRBV13	TRBJ2-7	NA	TRBD1	CASSSNDRAGRYEQYF	TGTGCCAGCAGCTCCAATGACAGGGCCGGACGGTACGAGCAGTACTTC
TRBV10-2	TRBJ2-2	NA	TRBD2	CATNGGGPAGELFF	TGCGCCACCAACGGGGGGGGCCCGGCGGGGGAGCTGTTTTTT
TRBV6-5	TRBJ1-5	NA	NA	CASSRGGLWGQPQHF	TGTGCCAGCAGCAGGGGCGGACTTTGGGGACAGCCCCAGCATTTT
TRBV19	TRBJ2-7	once	NA	CASSIAGNEQYF	TGTGCCAGTAGTATAGCGGGGAACGAGCAGTACTTC
TRBV7-9	TRBJ2-2	NA	TRBD1	CASSFRQGPTGELFF	TGTGCCAGCAGCTTCCGACAGGGCCCCACCGGGGAGCTGTTTTTT
TRBV5-1	TRBJ2-3	NA	TRBD2	CASSSPRGGTFSTDTQYF	TGCGCCAGCAGCTCCCCCCGGGGGGGGACATTTAGCACAGATACGCAGTATTTT
TRBV7-3	TRBJ2-1	NA	TRBD1	CASSSYRGTYNEQFF	TGTGCCAGCAGCTCATACAGGGGAACCTACAATGAGCAGTTCTTC
TRBV5-6	TRBJ2-5	NA	TRBD2	CASSLAGGNQETQYF	TGTGCCAGCAGCTTGGCGGGGGGAAACCAAGAGACCCAGTACTTC
TRBV20-1	TRBJ2-1	NA	TRBD2	CSASISGGPSEQFF	TGCAGTGCTAGTATTTCGGGGGGGCCTAGTGAGCAGTTCTTC
TRBV13	TRBJ1-5	NA	TRBD1	CAAGQGGNQPQHF	TGTGCTGCGGGACAGGGAGGCAATCAGCCCCAGCATTTT
TRBV2	TRBJ1-5	NA	NA	CASSEGQASDQPQHF	TGTGCCAGCAGTGAAGGACAGGCTTCCGATCAGCCCCAGCATTTT
TRBV7-3	TRBJ1-2	NA	TRBD1	CASSPDRDYGYTF	TGTGCCAGCAGCCCGGACAGGGATTATGGCTACACCTTC
TRBV2	TRBJ2-5	NA	NA	CASRGETQYF	TGTGCCAGCAGGGGCGAGACCCAGTACTTC
TRBV12-5	TRBJ2-3	once	TRBD2	CASGLGLAGLSDTQYF	TGTGCTAGTGGTTTGGGTCTAGCGGGGTTATCAGATACGCAGTATTTT
TRBV4-2	TRBJ2-1	NA	TRBD2	CASSQERDGGTLPNEQFF	TGTGCCAGCAGCCAAGAAAGGGACGGGGGGACCCTCCCTAATGAGCAGTTCTTC
TRBV9	TRBJ2-1	NA	NA	CASGGPGKPLPNEQFF	TGTGCCAGCGGAGGGCCAGGGAAGCCTCTACCCAATGAGCAGTTCTTC
TRBV5-1	TRBJ1-1	NA	TRBD1	CASSLAYRTGQNTEAFF	TGCGCCAGCAGCTTGGCGTACCGGACAGGCCAGAACACTGAAGCTTTCTTT
TRBV7-2	TRBJ2-7	NA	TRBD2	CASSLPGLASYEQYF	TGTGCCAGCAGCTTACCGGGACTAGCGTCCTACGAGCAGTACTTC
TRBV4-3	TRBJ1-1	NA	TRBD1	CASSQQQGVGEAFF	TGCGCCAGCAGCCAACAACAGGGGGTCGGTGAAGCTTTCTTT
TRBV20-1	TRBJ1-2	NA	TRBD1	CSASGSGQGYGYTF	TGCAGTGCTAGTGGGTCCGGACAGGGATATGGCTACACCTTC
TRBV5-4	TRBJ2-5	NA	TRBD2	CASSFGSGGAGETQYF	TGTGCCAGCAGCTTTGGTAGCGGGGGGGCAGGAGAGACCCAGTACTTC
TRBV5-4	TRBJ2-2	once	TRBD2	CASSLFAGGGSGELFF	TGTGCCAGCAGCTTGTTTGCGGGGGGAGGCTCCGGGGAGCTGTTTTTT
TRBV10-2	TRBJ2-7	NA	TRBD2	CATHRSGGDYEQYF	TGCGCCACGCACCGTAGCGGGGGGGATTACGAGCAGTACTTC
TRBV7-9	TRBJ2-3	NA	TRBD2	CASSSTSGGNADTQYF	TGTGCCAGCAGCTCCACTAGCGGGGGGAACGCAGATACGCAGTATTTT
TRBV27	TRBJ2-3	NA	NA	CASSLFSGTDTQYF	TGTGCCAGCAGTTTATTTTCAGGTACAGATACGCAGTATTTT
TRBV3-1/TRBV3-2	TRBJ2-7	NA	TRBD1	CASSREQTGTYEQYF	TGTGCCAGCAGCCGAGAGCAGACAGGGACCTACGAGCAGTACTTC
TRBV7-6	TRBJ2-2	NA	TRBD2	CASSLEAGGHTGELFF	TGTGCCAGCAGCTTAGAAGCGGGGGGGCACACCGGGGAGCTGTTTTTT
TRBV30	TRBJ2-7	NA	TRBD1	CAWSRGQGQGQYF	TGTGCCTGGAGTAGGGGGCAGGGGCAAGGGCAGTACTTC
TRBV10-3	TRBJ2-1	few	TRBD2	CAISDTSGGHYNEQFF	TGTGCCATCAGTGATACTAGCGGGGGGCACTACAATGAGCAGTTCTTC